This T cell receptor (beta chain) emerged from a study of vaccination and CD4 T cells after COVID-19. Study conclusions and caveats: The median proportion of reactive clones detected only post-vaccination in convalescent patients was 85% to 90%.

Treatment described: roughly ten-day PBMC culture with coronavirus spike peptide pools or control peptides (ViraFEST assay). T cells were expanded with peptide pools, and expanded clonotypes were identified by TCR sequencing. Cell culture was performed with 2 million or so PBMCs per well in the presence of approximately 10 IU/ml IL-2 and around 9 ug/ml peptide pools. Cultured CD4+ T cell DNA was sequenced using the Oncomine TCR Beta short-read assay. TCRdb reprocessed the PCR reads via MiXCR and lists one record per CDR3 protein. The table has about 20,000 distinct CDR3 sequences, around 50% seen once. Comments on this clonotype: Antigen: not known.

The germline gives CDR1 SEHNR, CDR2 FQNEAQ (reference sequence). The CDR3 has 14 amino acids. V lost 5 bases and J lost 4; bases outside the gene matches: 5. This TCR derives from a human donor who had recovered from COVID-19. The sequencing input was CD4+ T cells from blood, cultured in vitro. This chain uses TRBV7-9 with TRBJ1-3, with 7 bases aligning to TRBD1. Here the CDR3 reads CASSTGASGNTIYF. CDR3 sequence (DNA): TGTGCCAGCAGCACAGGGGCTTCAGGAAACACCATATATTTT. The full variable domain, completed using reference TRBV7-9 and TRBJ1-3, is DTGVSQNPRHKITKRGQNVTFRCDPISEHNRLYWYRQTLGQGPEFLTYFQNEAQLEKSRLLSDRFSAERPKGSFSTLEIQRTEQGDSAMYLCASSTGASGNTIYFGEGSWLTVV.